The 19 T cell receptor beta chains below were found in one sample sequenced in a study of cytomegalovirus exposure and HLA in healthy donors. It was with 60 Vbeta and 13 Jbeta primers that the PCR ran. The repertoire was sequenced with immunoSEQ multiplex PCR; TCRdb's copy has only in-frame clones and lacks some. Of around 150,000 clones listed, around three quarters were seen once; the top ten hold under 7.5%. The sequenced material came from PBMCs. The origin of the receptors is a man in his forties or fifties in good health and CMV-seropositive.

This sequence joins TRBV11-2 and TRBJ1-5; possibly TRBD1 for D (5 bases). Per germline, CDR1 SGHAT and CDR2 FQNNGV. The ends were cut back, 5 bases at V and 6 bases at J, with 11 bases in the middle. The CDR3 runs 13 residues. The CDR3 nucleotides are TGTGCCAGCAGCCCAGGGTTGGGTCAGCCCCAGCATTTT. It codes for CASSPGLGQPQHF.

In this sample, this clone turned up once. The chain employs TRBV7-8 and TRBJ1-2; 7 nucleotides line up with TRBD1. CDR3 length: 15 residues. Germline V gene data show CDR1 as SGHVS and CDR2 as FQNEAQ. Trimming at V came to 0 bases and at J to 4 bases, leaving 5 bases not matched to a gene. The CDR3 coding sequence is TGTGCCAGCAGCTTAGCGCAGGGGACAGTCTATGGCTACACCTTC. This sequence encodes CASSLAQGTVYGYTF. The variable domain in full, completed from reference TRBV7-8 and TRBJ1-2, reads GAGVSQSPRYKVAKRGQDVALRCDPISGHVSLFWYQQALGQGPEFLTYFQNEAQLDKSGLPSDRFFAERPEGSVSTLKIQRTQQEDSAVYLCASSLAQGTVYGYTFGSGTRLTVV.

The chain employs TRBV4-2 and TRBJ2-5, with TRBD2 matching over 16 bases. The CDR3 sequence is 17 residues long. Germline V gives CDR1 LGHNA, CDR2 YNFKEQ. The V gene end was trimmed by 4 bases and the J gene end by 5 bases; junction bases not matched to a gene: 7. The CDR3, as DNA: TGTGCCAGCAGCCTTACTGGGACTAGCGGGGGGGCGGAGACCCAGTACTTC. Translated: CASSLTGTSGGAETQYF.

The chain combines TRBV4-1 with TRBJ2-5, with D tentatively TRBD2 (6 bases). Trimming pared 0 bases from V and 2 bases from J, leaving 13 bases between. Per the germline V gene, CDR1 is MGHRA and CDR2 is YSYEKL. The CDR3 runs to 16 residues. The CDR3 here is CASSQEGVGGQETQYF. In nucleotides, the CDR3 is TGCGCCAGCAGCCAAGAGGGGGTTGGAGGGCAAGAGACCCAGTACTTC.

The rearrangement joins TRBV29-1 to TRBJ2-5; possibly TRBD2 for D (5 bases). Germline CDR1 and CDR2: SQVTM and ANQGSEA. The CDR3 runs to 15 residues. V gave up 0 bases and J gave up 5 bases, with 16 bases separating them. The CDR3 bases are TGCAGCGTTGAAGATTCCGCCAGAGGCGGGGAGACCCAGTACTTC. Translation: CSVEDSARGGETQYF.

The J gene is TRBJ2-6, the V gene TRBV2; D gene ambiguous. Germline V gene data show CDR1 as SNHLY and CDR2 as FYNNEI. The CDR3 length is 15 residues. V was shortened by 6 bases and J by 0 bases, with 9 bases between the two germline ends. The CDR3 reads CASSTHRSGANVLTF. Written as DNA, the CDR3 is TGTGCCAGCAGCACTCACCGCTCTGGGGCCAACGTCCTGACTTTC.

This clone was observed a few times. V usage is TRBV6-1 and J usage is TRBJ1-5; D is unresolved. Looked up from germline, CDR1 is MNHNS and CDR2 is SASEGT. The CDR3 is made up of 14 amino acids. The germline V and J ends were trimmed by 4 bases and 5 bases, with 12 bases remaining between them. CDR3 in amino acids: CASSVTGGYQPQHF. The CDR3 bases are TGTGCCAGCAGTGTTACGGGTGGATATCAGCCCCAGCATTTT.

CDR3 sequence reads: CASKENGGWASVERFF. In nucleotides, the CDR3 is TGTGCCAGCAAGGAGAATGGCGGGTGGGCTAGCGTGGAACGGTTCTTC. The chain links TRBV2 to TRBJ2-1, with D perhaps matching TRBD2 (6 bases). Per the germline V gene, CDR1 is SNHLY and CDR2 is FYNNEI. The CDR3 has 16 amino acids. The V end was cut by 7 bases, the J end by 15 bases, with 31 bases between.

This chain links TRBV27 with TRBJ2-2, with 7 bases aligning to TRBD2. This CDR3 region has 13 residues. The germline V gene has CDR1 MNHEY and CDR2 SMNVEV (reference sequence). V shed 8 bases and J 0 bases; nucleotides not matched to a gene: 0. The DNA of the CDR3 is TGTGCCAGCCGGGGGGCGAACACCGGGGAGCTGTTTTTT. This gives the protein CASRGANTGELFF.

This chain joins TRBV2 and TRBJ1-3, with TRBD1 matching 7 bases. The length of the CDR3 is 16 residues. Germline V gene data show CDR1 as SNHLY and CDR2 as FYNNEI. Losses at the gene ends were 7 bases for V and 0 bases for J; bases not matched to a gene: 9. CDR3 protein: CASTNDRDSSGNTIYF. In DNA, the CDR3 is TGTGCCAGCACCAATGACAGGGATTCCTCTGGAAACACCATATATTTT.

The chain is built from TRBV6-1 and TRBJ1-1; D might be TRBD1 (6 bases). The CDR3 extends over 15 amino acids. Germline values: CDR1 MNHNS, CDR2 SASEGT. V lost 7 bases and J lost 3, with 18 bases in between. CDR3 nucleotide sequence: TGTGCCAGCATACAAAGGGGGAAAGGAGACACTGAAGCTTTCTTT. This codes for CASIQRGKGDTEAFF.

This clone showed up just a few times. V and J are TRBV6-5 and TRBJ2-1, with 8 bases aligning to TRBD2. With V trimmed by 7 bases and J by 0 bases, 2 bases remained unmatched. The CDR3 is 14 amino acids. CDR1 MNHEY and CDR2 SVGAGI come from the germline V gene. CDR3 in DNA: TGTGCCAGCACCCGGGGGGGCTCCTACAATGAGCAGTTCTTC. Translating gives CASTRGGSYNEQFF.

V is TRBV7-9 and J is TRBJ2-3; TRBD1 matches 8 bases. This CDR3 has 12 amino acids. Germline V gene lookup returns CDR1 SEHNR and CDR2 FQNEAQ (reference sequence). J lost 9 bases, V lost 5 bases, and 4 bases had no gene match. The CDR3 reads CASSQDRVTQYF. DNA of the CDR3: TGTGCCAGCAGCCAGGACAGGGTGACGCAGTATTTT. Full variable domain (rest looked up from reference TRBV7-9 and TRBJ2-3): DTGVSQNPRHKITKRGQNVTFRCDPISEHNRLYWYRQTLGQGPEFLTYFQNEAQLEKSRLLSDRFSAERPKGSFSTLEIQRTEQGDSAMYLCASSQDRVTQYFGPGTRLTVL.

This chain joins TRBV7-9 and TRBJ2-1; 8 bases map to TRBD2. The CDR3 has 15 residues. The germline CDR1 and CDR2 sequences are SEHNR and FQNEAQ (reference sequence). With 2 bases clipped from V and 5 bases from J, the junction kept 5 bases outside the gene matches. Here the CDR3 reads CASSLYLAGHNEQFF. Written as DNA, the CDR3 is TGTGCCAGCAGCTTATACCTAGCGGGCCACAATGAGCAGTTCTTC.

The V call is TRBV5-4, the J call TRBJ1-6; TRBD1 aligns across 8 bases. Trimming removed 0 bases from V and 8 bases from J; junction bases left unmatched: 4. Germline CDR1 is SGHNT and CDR2 is YYREEE (reference sequence). The CDR3 contains 15 residues. DNA of the CDR3: TGTGCCAGCAGCTTGGCGGTGACAGGGGATTCACCCCTCCACTTT. Residues: CASSLAVTGDSPLHF.

This clone was seen many times. The V gene is TRBV28, the J gene TRBJ1-1, with 7 bases identical to TRBD1. The CDR3 runs to 14 residues. Germline lookup yields CDR1 MDHEN and CDR2 SYDVKM. V lost 5 bases and J lost 7; bases outside the gene matches: 10. CDR3 region: CASSTLDRVDEAFF. The CDR3 DNA reads TGTGCCAGCAGTACTCTCGACAGGGTGGATGAAGCTTTCTTT.

This clone appeared a single time. The V call is TRBV5-1, the J call TRBJ1-6; no reliable D call. The CDR3 totals 14 residues. V dropped 2 bases and J dropped 9 bases, with 12 bases sitting between them. Per the germline V gene, CDR1 is SGHRS and CDR2 is YFSETQ. The CDR3, as DNA: TGCGCCAGCAGCTTCAGTGCCGGAGCTTCACCCCTCCACTTT. Protein sequence: CASSFSAGASPLHF.

The genes are TRBV28 and TRBJ1-1, with D possibly being TRBD1 (5 bases). Trimming shortened V by 2 bases and J by 5 bases, and 15 bases separated the two germline ends. The CDR3 loop spans 15 amino acids. From germline, CDR1 is MDHEN and CDR2 SYDVKM. CDR3 region: CASSLGGVKGTEAFF. DNA for the CDR3: TGTGCCAGCAGTTTAGGCGGCGTGAAGGGGACTGAAGCTTTCTTT.

J is TRBJ2-2 and V is TRBV4-3, with a weak D call TRBD2 (6 bases). V was shortened by 3 bases and J by 3 bases, with 23 bases between the two germline ends. Germline lookup yields CDR1 LGHNA and CDR2 YSLEER. The CDR3 loop spans 19 amino acids. The CDR3 nucleotides are TGCGCCAGCAGCCACCCTAGGAGGGGCGCTAGCTACTACACCGGGGAGCTGTTTTTT. This sequence encodes CASSHPRRGASYYTGELFF.